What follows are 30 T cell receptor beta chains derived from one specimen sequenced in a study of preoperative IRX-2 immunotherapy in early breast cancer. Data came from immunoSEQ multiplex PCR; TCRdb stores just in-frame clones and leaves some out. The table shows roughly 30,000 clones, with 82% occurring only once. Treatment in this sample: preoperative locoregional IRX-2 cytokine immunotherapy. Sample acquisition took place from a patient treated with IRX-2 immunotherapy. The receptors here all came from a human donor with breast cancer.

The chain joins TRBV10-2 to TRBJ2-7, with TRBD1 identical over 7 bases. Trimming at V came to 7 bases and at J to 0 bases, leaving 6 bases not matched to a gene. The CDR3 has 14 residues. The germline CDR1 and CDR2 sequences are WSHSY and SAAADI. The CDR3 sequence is CASISGTASYEQYF. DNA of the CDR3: TGCGCCAGCATCTCCGGGACAGCCTCCTACGAGCAGTACTTC.

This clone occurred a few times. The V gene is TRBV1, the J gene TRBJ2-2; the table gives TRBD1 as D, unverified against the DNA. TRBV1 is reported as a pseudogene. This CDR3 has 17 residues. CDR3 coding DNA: TGCACCAGCAGCCAAGATATGGGACAGTTAAACACCGGGGAGCTGTTTTTT. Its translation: CTSSQDMGQLNTGELFF.

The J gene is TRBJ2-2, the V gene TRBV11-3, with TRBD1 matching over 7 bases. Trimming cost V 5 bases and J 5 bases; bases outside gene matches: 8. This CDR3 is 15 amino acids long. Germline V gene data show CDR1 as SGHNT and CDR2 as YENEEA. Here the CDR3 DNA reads TGTGCCAGCAGCCCAGGGGGACCCGCGACCGGGGAGCTGTTTTTT. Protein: CASSPGGPATGELFF.

CDR3 sequence: CASRPPESSGNTIYF. The CDR3 DNA sequence: TGTGCCAGCAGGCCCCCCGAGAGCTCTGGAAACACCATATATTTT. This rearrangement joins TRBV11-3 to TRBJ1-3; D gene uncertain. V was clipped by 6 bases and J by 0 bases, with 12 bases between them. Germline V CDR1 and CDR2: SGHNT, YENEEA. The length of the CDR3 is 15 residues. Full variable domain (remainder filled in from reference TRBV11-3 and TRBJ1-3): EAGVVQSPRYKIIEKKQPVAFWCNPISGHNTLYWYLQNLGQGPELLIRYENEEAVDDSQLPKDRFSAERLKGVDSTLKIQPAELGDSAVYLCASRPPESSGNTIYFGEGSWLTVV.

The CDR3 region is CASSWTPGQDTDTQYF. The CDR3, as DNA: TGTGCCAGCAGCTGGACCCCGGGACAGGACACAGATACGCAGTATTTT. The V call is TRBV7-7, the J call TRBJ2-3; TRBD1 matches at 8 bases. The junction had 8 bases not matched to a gene; V was cut back by 4 bases and J by 2 bases. In germline, CDR1 is SSHAT, CDR2 FNYEAQ (reference sequence). CDR3 length: 16 amino acids.

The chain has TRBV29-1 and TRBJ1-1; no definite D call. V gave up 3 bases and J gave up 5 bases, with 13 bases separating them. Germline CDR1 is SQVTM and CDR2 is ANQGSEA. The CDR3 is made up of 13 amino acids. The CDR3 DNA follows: TGCAGCGTTGAGATATCCCCGGGGACTGAAGCTTTCTTT. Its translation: CSVEISPGTEAFF.

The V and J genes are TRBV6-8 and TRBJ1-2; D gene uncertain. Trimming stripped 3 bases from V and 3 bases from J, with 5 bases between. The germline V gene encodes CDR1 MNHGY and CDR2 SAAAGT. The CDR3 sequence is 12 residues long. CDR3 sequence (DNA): TGTGCCAGCAGTTATCGCCACTATGGCTACACCTTC. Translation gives CASSYRHYGYTF.

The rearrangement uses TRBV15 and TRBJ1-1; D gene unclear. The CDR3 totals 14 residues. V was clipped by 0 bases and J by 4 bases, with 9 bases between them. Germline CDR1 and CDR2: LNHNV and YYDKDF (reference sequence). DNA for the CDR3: TGTGCCACCAGCAGAGATCATCGATTCACTGAAGCTTTCTTT. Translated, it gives CATSRDHRFTEAFF.

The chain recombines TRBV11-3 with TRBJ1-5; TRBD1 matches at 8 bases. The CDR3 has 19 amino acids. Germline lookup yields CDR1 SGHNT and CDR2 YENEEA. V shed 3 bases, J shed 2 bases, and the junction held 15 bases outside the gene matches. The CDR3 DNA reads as TGTGCCAGCAGCTTGCTAGGACAGGGTAGGAGTAGTGGCAATCAGCCCCAGCATTTT. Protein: CASSLLGQGRSSGNQPQHF.

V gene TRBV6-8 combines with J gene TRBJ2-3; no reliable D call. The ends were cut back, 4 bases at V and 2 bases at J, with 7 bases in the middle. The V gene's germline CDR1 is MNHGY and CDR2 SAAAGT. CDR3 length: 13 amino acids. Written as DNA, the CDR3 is TGTGCCAGCAGTTTCATCTTCACAGATACGCAGTATTTT. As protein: CASSFIFTDTQYF.

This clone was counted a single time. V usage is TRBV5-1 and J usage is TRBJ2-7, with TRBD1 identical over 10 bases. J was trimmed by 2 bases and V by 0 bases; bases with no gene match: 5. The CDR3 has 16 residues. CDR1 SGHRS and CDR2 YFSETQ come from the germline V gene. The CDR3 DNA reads TGCGCCAGCAGCTTGGATATCGGGACAGGGGCCTACGAGCAGTACTTC. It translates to CASSLDIGTGAYEQYF.

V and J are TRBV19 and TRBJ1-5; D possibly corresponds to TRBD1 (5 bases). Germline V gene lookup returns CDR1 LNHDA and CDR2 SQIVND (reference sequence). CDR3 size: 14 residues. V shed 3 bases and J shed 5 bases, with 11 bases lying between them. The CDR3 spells CASSIPLGHQPQHF. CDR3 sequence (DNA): TGTGCCAGTAGTATTCCCCTGGGGCATCAGCCCCAGCATTTT.

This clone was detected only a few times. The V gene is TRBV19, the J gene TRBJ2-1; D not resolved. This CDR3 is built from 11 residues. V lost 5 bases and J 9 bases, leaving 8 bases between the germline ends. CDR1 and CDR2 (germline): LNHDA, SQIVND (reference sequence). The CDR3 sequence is CASSGVGEQFF. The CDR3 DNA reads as TGTGCCAGTAGTGGCGTGGGTGAGCAGTTCTTC.

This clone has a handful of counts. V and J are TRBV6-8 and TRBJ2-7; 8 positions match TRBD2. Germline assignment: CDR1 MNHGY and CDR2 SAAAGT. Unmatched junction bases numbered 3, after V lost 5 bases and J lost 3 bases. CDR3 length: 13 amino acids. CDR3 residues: CASSISGSYEQYF. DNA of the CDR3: TGTGCCAGCAGTATCAGCGGGAGCTACGAGCAGTACTTC.

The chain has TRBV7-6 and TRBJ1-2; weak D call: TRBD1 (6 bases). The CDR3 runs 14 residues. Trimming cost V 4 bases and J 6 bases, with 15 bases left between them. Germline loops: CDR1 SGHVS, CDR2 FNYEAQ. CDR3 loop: CASSSGTLPHGYTF. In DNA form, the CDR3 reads TGTGCCAGCAGCTCCGGGACACTTCCCCATGGCTACACCTTC.

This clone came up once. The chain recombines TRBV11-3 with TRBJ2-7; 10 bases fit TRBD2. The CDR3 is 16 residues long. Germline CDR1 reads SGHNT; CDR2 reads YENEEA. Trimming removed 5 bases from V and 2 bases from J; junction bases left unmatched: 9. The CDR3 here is CASSLNLLAGAYEQYF. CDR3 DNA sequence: TGTGCCAGCAGCCTGAACCTTCTAGCGGGAGCCTACGAGCAGTACTTC.

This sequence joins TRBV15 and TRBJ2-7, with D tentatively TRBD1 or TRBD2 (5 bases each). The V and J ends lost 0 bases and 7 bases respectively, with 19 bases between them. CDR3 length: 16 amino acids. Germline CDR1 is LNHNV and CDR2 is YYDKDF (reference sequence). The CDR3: CATSRDWGMGEREQYF. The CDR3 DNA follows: TGTGCCACCAGCAGAGATTGGGGTATGGGGGAGCGAGAGCAGTACTTC. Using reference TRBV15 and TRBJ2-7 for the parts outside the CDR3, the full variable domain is DAMVIQNPRYQVTQFGKPVTLSCSQTLNHNVMYWYQQKSSQAPKLLFHYYDKDFNNEADTPDNFQSRRPNTSFCFLDIRSPGLGDTAMYLCATSRDWGMGEREQYFGPGTRLTVT.

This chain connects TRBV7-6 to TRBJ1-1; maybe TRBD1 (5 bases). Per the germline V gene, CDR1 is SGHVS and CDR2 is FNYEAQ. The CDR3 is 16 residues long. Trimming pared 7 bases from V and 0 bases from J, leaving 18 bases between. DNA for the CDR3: TGTGCCAGCATTAAAATGCCGGGACGGCTGAACACTGAAGCTTTCTTT. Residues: CASIKMPGRLNTEAFF.

This CDR3 reads CASSLARIWETTEAFF. The CDR3 DNA is TGTGCCAGCAGCTTGGCGAGGATCTGGGAGACCACTGAAGCTTTCTTT. This chain uses TRBV11-3 with TRBJ1-1; D ambiguous. V was trimmed by 3 bases and J by 4 bases, leaving 18 bases between them. From germline, CDR1 is SGHNT and CDR2 YENEEA. The CDR3 spans 16 residues.

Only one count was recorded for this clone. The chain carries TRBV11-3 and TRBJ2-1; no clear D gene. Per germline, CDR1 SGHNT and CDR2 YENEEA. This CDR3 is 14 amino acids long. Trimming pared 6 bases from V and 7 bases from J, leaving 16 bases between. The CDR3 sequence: CASRDRRAGNEQFF. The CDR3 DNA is TGTGCCAGCAGGGATAGACGGGCCGGGAATGAGCAGTTCTTC.

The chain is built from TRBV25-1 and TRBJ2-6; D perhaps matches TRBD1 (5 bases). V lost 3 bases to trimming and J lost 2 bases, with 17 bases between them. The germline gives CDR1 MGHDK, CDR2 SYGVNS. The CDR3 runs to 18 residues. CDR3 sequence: CASSDRQHGDTGANVLTF. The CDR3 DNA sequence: TGTGCCAGCAGTGACCGACAGCATGGGGATACTGGGGCCAACGTCCTGACTTTC. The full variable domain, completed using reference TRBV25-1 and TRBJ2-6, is EADIYQTPRYLVIGTGKKITLECSQTMGHDKMYWYQQDPGMELHLIHYSYGVNSTEKGDLSSESTVSRIRTEHFPLTLESARPSHTSQYLCASSDRQHGDTGANVLTFGAGSRLTVL.

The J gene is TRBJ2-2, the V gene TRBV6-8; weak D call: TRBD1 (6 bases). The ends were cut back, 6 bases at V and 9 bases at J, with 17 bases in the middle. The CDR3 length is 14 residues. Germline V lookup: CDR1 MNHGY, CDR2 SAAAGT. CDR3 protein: CASRSTGGGWELFF. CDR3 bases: TGTGCCAGCAGGTCGACAGGAGGAGGCTGGGAGCTGTTTTTT.

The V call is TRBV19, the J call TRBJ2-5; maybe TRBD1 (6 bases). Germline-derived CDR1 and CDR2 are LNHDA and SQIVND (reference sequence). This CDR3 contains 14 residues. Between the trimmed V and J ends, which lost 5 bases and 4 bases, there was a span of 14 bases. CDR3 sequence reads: CASSPPGTPETQYF. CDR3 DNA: TGTGCCAGTAGTCCCCCCGGGACACCAGAGACCCAGTACTTC.

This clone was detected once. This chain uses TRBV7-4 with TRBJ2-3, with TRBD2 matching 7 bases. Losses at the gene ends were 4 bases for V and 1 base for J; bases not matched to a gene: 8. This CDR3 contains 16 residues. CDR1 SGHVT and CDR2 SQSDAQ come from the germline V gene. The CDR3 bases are TGTGCCAGCAGCTCCGTCTCGAGCGGGGGCACAGATACGCAGTATTTT. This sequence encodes CASSSVSSGGTDTQYF.

The CDR3 loop reads CASRFLTGGYTF. The CDR3 DNA reads as TGTGCCAGCAGATTTCTAACGGGTGGCTACACCTTC. The chain has TRBV6-8 and TRBJ1-2; D is undetermined. The germline gives CDR1 MNHGY, CDR2 SAAAGT. CDR3 size: 12 residues. V lost 6 bases and J 7 bases, leaving 12 bases between the germline ends.

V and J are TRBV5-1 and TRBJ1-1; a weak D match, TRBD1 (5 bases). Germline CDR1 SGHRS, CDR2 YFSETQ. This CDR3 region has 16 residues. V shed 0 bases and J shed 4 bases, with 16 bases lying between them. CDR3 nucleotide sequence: TGCGCCAGCAGCTTGGCCGCTGGAGGGGTGGCCACTGAAGCTTTCTTT. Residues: CASSLAAGGVATEAFF. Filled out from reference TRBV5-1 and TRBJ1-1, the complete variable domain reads KAGVTQTPRYLIKTRGQQVTLSCSPISGHRSVSWYQQTPGQGLQFLFEYFSETQRNKGNFPGRFSGRQFSNSRSEMNVSTLELGDSALYLCASSLAAGGVATEAFFGQGTRLTVV.

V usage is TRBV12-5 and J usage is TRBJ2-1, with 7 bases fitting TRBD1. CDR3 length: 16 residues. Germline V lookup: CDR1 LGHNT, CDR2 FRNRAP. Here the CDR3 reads CASMWDSPSSYNEQFF. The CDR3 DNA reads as TGTGCCAGCATGTGGGACAGCCCTAGCTCCTACAATGAGCAGTTCTTC.

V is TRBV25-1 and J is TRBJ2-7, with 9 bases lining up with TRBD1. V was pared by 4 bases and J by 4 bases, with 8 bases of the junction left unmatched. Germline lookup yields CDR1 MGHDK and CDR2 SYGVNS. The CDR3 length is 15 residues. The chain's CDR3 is CASSVPGQGLYEQYF. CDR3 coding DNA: TGTGCCAGCAGTGTACCGGGACAGGGTTTGTACGAGCAGTACTTC.

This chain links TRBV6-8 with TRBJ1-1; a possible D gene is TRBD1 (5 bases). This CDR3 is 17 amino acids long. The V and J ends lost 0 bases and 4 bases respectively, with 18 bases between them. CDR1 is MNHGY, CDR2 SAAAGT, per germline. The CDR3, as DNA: TGTGCCAGCAGTTACTCCCCCGGGACCTTATCGAGCACTGAAGCTTTCTTT. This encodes CASSYSPGTLSSTEAFF.

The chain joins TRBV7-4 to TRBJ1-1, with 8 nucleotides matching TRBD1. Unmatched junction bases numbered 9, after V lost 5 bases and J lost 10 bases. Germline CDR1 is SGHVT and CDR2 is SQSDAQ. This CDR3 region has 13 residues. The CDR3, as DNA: TGTGCCAGCAGCGCCCGACAGGGGTCGGGAGCTTTCTTT. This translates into CASSARQGSGAFF.